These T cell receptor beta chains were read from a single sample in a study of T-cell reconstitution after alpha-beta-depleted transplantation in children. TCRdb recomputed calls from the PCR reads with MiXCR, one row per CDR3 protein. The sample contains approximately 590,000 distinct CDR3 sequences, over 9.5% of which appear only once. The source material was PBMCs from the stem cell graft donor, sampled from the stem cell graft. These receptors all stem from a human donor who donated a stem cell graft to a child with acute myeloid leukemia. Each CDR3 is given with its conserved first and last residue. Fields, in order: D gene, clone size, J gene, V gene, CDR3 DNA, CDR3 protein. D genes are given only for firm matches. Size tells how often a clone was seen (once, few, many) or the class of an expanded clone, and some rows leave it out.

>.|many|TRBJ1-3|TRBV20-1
TGCAGTGCTAGTCCGGTTTCGGTTAGCTCTGGAAACACCATATATTTT
CSASPVSVSSGNTIYF
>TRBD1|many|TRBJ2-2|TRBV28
TGTGCCAGCACCCTCGGGGTACAGGGGACCGGGGAGCTGTTTTTT
CASTLGVQGTGELFF
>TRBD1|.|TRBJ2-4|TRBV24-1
TGTGCCACCAGTGACCGTGGACAGGGGAAGCAAAACATTCAGTACTTC
CATSDRGQGKQNIQYF
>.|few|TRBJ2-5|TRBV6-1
TGTGCCAGCAGTGTGAGCAGGATTGGGACCCAGTACTTC
CASSVSRIGTQYF
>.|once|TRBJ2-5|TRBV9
TGTGCCAGCAGCCCGACACCGAGGGTGCTAGAGACCCAGTACTTC
CASSPTPRVLETQYF
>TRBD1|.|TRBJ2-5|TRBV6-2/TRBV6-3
TGTGCCAGCAGTCCCCGGGACAGCCAACCCGTGCAGGAGACCCAGTACTTC
CASSPRDSQPVQETQYF
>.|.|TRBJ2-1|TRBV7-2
TGTGCCAGCAGCCGCCAGCTAGAGCAGTTCTTC
CASSRQLEQFF
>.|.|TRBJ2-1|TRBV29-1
TGCAGCGTTCCCCAGTGGGGTTCCAATGAGCAGTTCTTC
CSVPQWGSNEQFF
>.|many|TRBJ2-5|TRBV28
TGTGCCAGTAATGCTGCCGGAGAGACCCAGTACTTC
CASNAAGETQYF
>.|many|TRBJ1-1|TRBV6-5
TGTGCCAGCAGTTACCATCGCGGTCTGGGGAACACTGAAGCTTTCTTT
CASSYHRGLGNTEAFF
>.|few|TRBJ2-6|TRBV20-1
TGCAGTGCTAGCCGCGAGGGAATGGGGTCTGGGGCCAACGTCCTGACTTTC
CSASREGMGSGANVLTF